The 22 T cell receptor beta chains listed next were all sequenced from one sample in a study of graft-versus-host responses after intestinal transplantation. The method was immunoSEQ multiplex PCR; TCRdb's version includes in-frame clones alone and lacks a portion of them. This table has 35,000 to 45,000 clones, 85% to 95% appearing once. The sample here was PBMCs, taken approximately 100 weeks after intestinal transplantation. The origin of the receptors is a human patient who received an intestinal transplant, so some T cells may come from the graft donor.

CDR3 sequence: CAWSRLAGGSETQYF. CDR3 bases: TGTGCCTGGAGCAGACTAGCGGGAGGGTCAGAGACCCAGTACTTC. This rearrangement joins TRBV30 to TRBJ2-5; 14 bases agree with TRBD2. This CDR3 region has 15 residues. V dropped 3 bases and J dropped 4; count of bases not matched to a gene: 4. Germline CDR1 GTSNPN, CDR2 SVGIG (reference sequence). Complete variable domain (other parts from reference TRBV30 and TRBJ2-5): SQTIHQWPATLVQPVGSPLSLECTVEGTSNPNLYWYRQAAGRGLQLLFYSVGIGQISSEVPQNLSASRPQDRQFILSSKKLLLSDSGFYLCAWSRLAGGSETQYFGPGTRLLVL.

This clone occurred a few times. This chain connects TRBV7-9 to TRBJ2-7; D ambiguous. Germline CDR1 SEHNR, CDR2 FQNEAQ (reference sequence). CDR3 length: 12 amino acids. Trimming left V 4 bases short and J 5 bases short, with 9 bases between. In nucleotides, the CDR3 is TGTGCCAGCAGCTCTATCGAGGACGAGCAGTACTTC. Translating it yields CASSSIEDEQYF.

CDR3 amino acids: CASSLLVSDTQYF. In DNA, the CDR3 is TGTGCCAGCAGCTTATTAGTATCAGATACGCAGTATTTT. This chain uses TRBV7-3 with TRBJ2-3; D is undetermined. Per the germline V gene, CDR1 is SGHTA and CDR2 is FQGTGA. This CDR3 spans 13 amino acids. V was cut by 2 bases and J by 4 bases, with 7 bases left in between.

V gene TRBV29-1 combines with J gene TRBJ2-1, with 7 bases lining up with TRBD2. The CDR3 runs to 16 residues. The J segment lost 0 bases and the V segment lost 6 bases, leaving 11 bases of the junction unmatched. Germline V gene lookup returns CDR1 SQVTM and CDR2 ANQGSEA. CDR3 bases: TGCAGCGTCATAAAACGGGTAGCGGGCTCCTACAATGAGCAGTTCTTC. Translated: CSVIKRVAGSYNEQFF.

This clone was picked up one time. The V and J genes are TRBV7-9 and TRBJ2-7, with D maybe TRBD2 (6 bases). V was clipped by 4 bases and J by 6 bases, with 19 bases between them. This CDR3 is 15 amino acids long. CDR1 is SEHNR, CDR2 FQNEAQ, per germline (reference sequence). In nucleotides, the CDR3 is TGTGCCAGCAGCTCCACAGCGGGCAGAGCTCTCGAGCAGTACTTC. As protein: CASSSTAGRALEQYF.

V gene TRBV11-2 combines with J gene TRBJ2-7; D not resolved. This CDR3 has 14 residues. V shed 5 bases and J shed 0 bases, with 11 bases lying between them. Germline CDR1 and CDR2: SGHAT and FQNNGV. DNA of the CDR3: TGTGCCAGCAGCCCCGAGATTTTCTCCTACGAGCAGTACTTC. Protein sequence: CASSPEIFSYEQYF.

This clone was recorded only once. The gene calls are TRBV9 and TRBJ2-1; D tentatively reads TRBD1 or TRBD2 (5 bases each). There are 14 residues in the CDR3. Germline loops: CDR1 SGDLS, CDR2 YYNGEE. The V end lost 0 bases, the J end lost 6 bases, and 10 bases lay between the germline ends. CDR3 in amino acids: CASSVAGGSNEQFF. CDR3 bases: TGTGCCAGCAGCGTAGCTGGGGGTTCCAATGAGCAGTTCTTC.

The J gene is TRBJ2-2, the V gene TRBV11-2, with D unclear. The CDR3 sequence is 14 residues long. From germline, CDR1 is SGHAT and CDR2 FQNNGV. With 3 bases removed from V and 2 bases from J, the gap between germline ends came to 7 bases. In nucleotides, the CDR3 is TGTGCCAGCAGCTTTGGCATCAACACCGGGGAGCTGTTTTTT. Amino acids: CASSFGINTGELFF.

The V gene is TRBV6-6, the J gene TRBJ1-2; D is uncertain. V was shortened by 11 bases and J by 6 bases, with 19 bases between the two germline ends. There are 13 residues in the CDR3. Germline CDR1 is MNHNY and CDR2 is SVGAGI (reference sequence). This CDR3 is CAVLPGPGHGYTF. The CDR3 DNA sequence: TGTGCCGTCCTCCCGGGTCCCGGACATGGCTACACCTTC.

The gene calls are TRBV18 and TRBJ2-5; no definite D call. The CDR3 is made up of 10 amino acids. The V and J ends lost 3 bases and 6 bases respectively, with 2 bases between them. Per germline, CDR1 KGHSH and CDR2 LQKENI. CDR3 DNA: TGTGCCAGCTCACCGCAGACCCAGTACTTC. This gives the protein CASSPQTQYF.

The chain combines TRBV29-1 with TRBJ2-7; D may be TRBD2 (5 bases). Looked up from germline, CDR1 is SQVTM and CDR2 is ANQGSEA. Trimming took 4 bases from V and 3 from J, leaving 10 bases between them. This CDR3 contains 12 residues. CDR3 in amino acids: CSVASRLYEQYF. Written as DNA, the CDR3 is TGCAGCGTTGCTAGCAGACTCTACGAGCAGTACTTC.

The chain links TRBV27 to TRBJ2-7; D is perhaps TRBD2 (5 bases). Per germline, CDR1 MNHEY and CDR2 SMNVEV (reference sequence). The CDR3 is made up of 14 amino acids. Between the trimmed V and J ends, which lost 4 bases and 3 bases, there was a span of 13 bases. The CDR3 loop is CASSSSAEYYEQYF. CDR3 nucleotide sequence: TGTGCCAGCAGTTCCTCAGCGGAATACTACGAGCAGTACTTC.

There are a few counts of this clone. V usage is TRBV6-5 and J usage is TRBJ1-4; D possibly corresponds to TRBD1 (5 bases). The CDR3 has 14 amino acids. V was clipped by 6 bases and J by 0 bases, with 8 bases between them. Germline loops: CDR1 MNHEY, CDR2 SVGAGI. The CDR3 reads CASSPGATNEKLFF. CDR3 DNA: TGTGCCAGCAGCCCGGGGGCAACTAATGAAAAACTGTTTTTT.

J is TRBJ2-3 and V is TRBV5-4; no clear D. V was shortened by 4 bases and J by 2 bases, with 5 bases between the two germline ends. The CDR3 loop spans 12 amino acids. The germline V gene encodes CDR1 SGHNT and CDR2 YYREEE (reference sequence). The CDR3 bases are TGTGCCAGCAGCCCCGACACAGATACGCAGTATTTT. This encodes CASSPDTDTQYF. The full variable domain, rest sourced from reference TRBV5-4 and TRBJ2-3, is ETGVTQSPTHLIKTRGQQVTLRCSSQSGHNTVSWYQQALGQGPQFIFQYYREEENGRGNFPPRFSGLQFPNYSSELNVNALELDDSALYLCASSPDTDTQYFGPGTRLTVL.

This sequence joins TRBV19 and TRBJ2-5; D possibly corresponds to TRBD1 (7 bases). V was cut by 3 bases and J by 1 base, with 18 bases left in between. Germline assignment: CDR1 LNHDA and CDR2 SQIVND (reference sequence). This CDR3 region has 17 residues. The DNA of the CDR3 is TGTGCCAGTAGTATCGCAGGGGGGCATTCCGGCCAAGAGACCCAGTACTTC. Protein product: CASSIAGGHSGQETQYF.

The chain uses TRBV5-6 and TRBJ1-1, with D unclear. This CDR3 is 14 amino acids long. CDR1 and CDR2 (germline): SGHDT, YYEEEE. Trimming left V 0 bases short and J 1 base short, with 7 bases between. CDR3 amino acids: CASSLGGGNTEAFF. CDR3 in DNA: TGTGCCAGCAGCTTGGGAGGCGGGAACACTGAAGCTTTCTTT.

The V and J genes are TRBV4-1 and TRBJ2-5, with 8 nucleotides matching TRBD2. Near its end, the DNA agrees better with TRBJ2-7, so the J call may be wrong. The CDR3 extends over 15 amino acids. CDR1 is MGHRA and CDR2 is YSYEKL in the germline V gene. The CDR3 DNA reads as TGCGCCAGCAGCCAAGCCTTAGCGGGGTACTACGAGCAGTACTTC. It is translated as CASSQALAGYYEQYF.

The V call is TRBV11-1, the J call TRBJ2-5; D gene ambiguous. The germline gives CDR1 SGHAT, CDR2 FQDESV (reference sequence). CDR3 length: 15 residues. V was trimmed by 2 bases and J by 2 bases, leaving 12 bases between them. CDR3 protein: CASSLMTGTQETQYF. DNA of the CDR3: TGTGCCAGCAGCTTAATGACGGGTACACAAGAGACCCAGTACTTC.

DNA for the CDR3: TGTGCCAGTAGTAGCCACAGGGGCAGCAACTATGGCTACACCTTC. Residues: CASSSHRGSNYGYTF. The chain recombines TRBV19 with TRBJ1-2; 7 positions match TRBD1. Trimming took 4 bases from V and 2 from J; bases not matched to a gene: 7. The CDR3 is made up of 15 amino acids. CDR1 LNHDA and CDR2 SQIVND come from the germline V gene (reference sequence). Full variable domain (rest looked up from reference TRBV19 and TRBJ1-2): DGGITQSPKYLFRKEGQNVTLSCEQNLNHDAMYWYRQDPGQGLRLIYYSQIVNDFQKGDIAEGYSVSREKKESFPLTVTSAQKNPTAFYLCASSSHRGSNYGYTFGSGTRLTVV.

This chain uses TRBV28 with TRBJ2-7, with 11 bases that match TRBD1. The CDR3 consists of 16 residues. Germline V lookup: CDR1 MDHEN, CDR2 SYDVKM. With 3 bases clipped from V and 2 bases from J, the junction kept 6 bases outside the gene matches. The CDR3 sequence: CASSFPGQGDPYEQYF. CDR3 sequence (DNA): TGTGCCAGCAGTTTCCCGGGACAGGGGGACCCCTACGAGCAGTACTTC.

V gene TRBV6-6 combines with J gene TRBJ2-7; TRBD2 matches at 8 bases. V was clipped by 0 bases and J by 3 bases; unmatched bases: 7. Germline-derived CDR1 and CDR2 are MNHNY and SVGAGI (reference sequence). This CDR3 has 16 amino acids. The chain's CDR3 is CASSYSIGRALYEQYF. CDR3 sequence (DNA): TGTGCCAGCAGTTACTCGATCGGGAGGGCCCTCTACGAGCAGTACTTC.

The genes are TRBV6-6 and TRBJ1-2; possible D gene TRBD1, 5 bases. There are 13 residues in the CDR3. Germline CDR1 reads MNHNY; CDR2 reads SVGAGI (reference sequence). Trimming took off 8 bases at V and 8 bases at J, with 18 bases between the two ends. The DNA of the CDR3 is TGTGCCAGCTCACTCTTGGGGGGGTACGGCTACACCTTC. Protein sequence: CASSLLGGYGYTF.